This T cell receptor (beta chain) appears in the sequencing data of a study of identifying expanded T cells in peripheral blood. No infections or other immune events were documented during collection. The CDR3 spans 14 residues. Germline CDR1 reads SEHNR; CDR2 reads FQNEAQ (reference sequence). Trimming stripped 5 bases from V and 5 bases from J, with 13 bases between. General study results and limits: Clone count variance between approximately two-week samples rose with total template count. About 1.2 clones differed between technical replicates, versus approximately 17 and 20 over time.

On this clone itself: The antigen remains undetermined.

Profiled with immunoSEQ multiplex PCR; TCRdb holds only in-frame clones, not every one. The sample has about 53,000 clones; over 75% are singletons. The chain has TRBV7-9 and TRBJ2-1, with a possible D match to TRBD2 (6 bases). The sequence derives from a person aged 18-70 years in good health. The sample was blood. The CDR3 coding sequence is TGTGCCAGCAGCGCGGGACTCGAACACAATGAGCAGTTCTTC. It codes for CASSAGLEHNEQFF.